This TCR beta chain was found in a study of early T cells in non-severe SARS-CoV-2 infection. TCRdb re-called the 5' RACE reads through MiXCR, storing one row per CDR3 protein. The sample consists of tens of thousands of distinct CDR3 sequences, about 4.7% of them appearing once. This clonotype was seen at least ten times. The receptor was derived from an adult who was a healthcare worker with PCR-confirmed SARS-CoV-2 infection or an uninfected control (not recorded which). The material sequenced was whole blood.

CDR3 coding DNA: TGTGCCAGCAGCCGTTTCAATGAAAAACTGTTTTTT. Translation gives CASSRFNEKLFF. The chain links TRBV7-2 to TRBJ1-4, with D uncertain. Trimming took off 5 bases at V and 5 bases at J, with 6 bases between the two ends. This CDR3 region has 12 residues. The V gene's germline CDR1 is SGHTA and CDR2 FQGNSA.